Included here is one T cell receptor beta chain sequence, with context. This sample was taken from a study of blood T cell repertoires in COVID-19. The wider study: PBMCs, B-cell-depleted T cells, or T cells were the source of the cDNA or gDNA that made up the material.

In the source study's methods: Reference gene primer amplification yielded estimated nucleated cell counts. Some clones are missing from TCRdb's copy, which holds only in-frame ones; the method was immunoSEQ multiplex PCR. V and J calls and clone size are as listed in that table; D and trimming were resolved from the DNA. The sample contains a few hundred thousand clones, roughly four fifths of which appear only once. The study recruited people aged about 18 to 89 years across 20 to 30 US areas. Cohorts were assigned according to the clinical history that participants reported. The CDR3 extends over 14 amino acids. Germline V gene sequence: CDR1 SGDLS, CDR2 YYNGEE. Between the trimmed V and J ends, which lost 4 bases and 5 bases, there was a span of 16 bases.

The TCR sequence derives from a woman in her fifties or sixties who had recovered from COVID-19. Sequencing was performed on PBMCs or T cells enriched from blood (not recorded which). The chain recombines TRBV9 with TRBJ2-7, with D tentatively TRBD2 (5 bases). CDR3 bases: TGTGCCAGCAGCCCTCAACCGGGAATTCACGAGCAGTACTTC. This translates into CASSPQPGIHEQYF.